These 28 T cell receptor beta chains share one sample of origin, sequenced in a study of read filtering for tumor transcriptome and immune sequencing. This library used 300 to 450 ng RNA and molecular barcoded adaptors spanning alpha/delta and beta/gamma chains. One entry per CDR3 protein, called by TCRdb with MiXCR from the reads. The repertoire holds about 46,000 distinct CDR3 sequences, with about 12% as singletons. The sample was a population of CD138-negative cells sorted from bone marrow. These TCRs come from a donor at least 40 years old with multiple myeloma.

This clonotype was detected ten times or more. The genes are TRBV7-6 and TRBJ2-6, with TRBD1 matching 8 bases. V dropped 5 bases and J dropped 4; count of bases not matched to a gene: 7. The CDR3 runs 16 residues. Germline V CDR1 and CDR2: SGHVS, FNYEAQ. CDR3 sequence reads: CASSPGGAVGANVLTF. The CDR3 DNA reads TGTGCCAGCAGCCCAGGGGGCGCGGTAGGGGCCAACGTCCTGACTTTC.

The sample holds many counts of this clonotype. CDR3 coding DNA: TGTGCCTGGAGTCCCTCTTTGGGCAATGAGCAGTTCTTC. Translating it yields CAWSPSLGNEQFF. This chain links TRBV30 with TRBJ2-1; no definite D call. There are 13 residues in the CDR3. Per the germline V gene, CDR1 is GTSNPN and CDR2 is SVGIG (reference sequence). V lost 2 bases to trimming and J lost 6 bases, with 11 bases between them.

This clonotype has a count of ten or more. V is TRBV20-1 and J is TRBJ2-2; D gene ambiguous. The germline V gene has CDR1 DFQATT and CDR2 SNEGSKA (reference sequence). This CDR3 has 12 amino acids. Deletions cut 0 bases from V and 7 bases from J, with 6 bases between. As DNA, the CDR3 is TGCAGTGCTAGAGATCAGAACGGGGAGCTGTTTTTT. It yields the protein CSARDQNGELFF.

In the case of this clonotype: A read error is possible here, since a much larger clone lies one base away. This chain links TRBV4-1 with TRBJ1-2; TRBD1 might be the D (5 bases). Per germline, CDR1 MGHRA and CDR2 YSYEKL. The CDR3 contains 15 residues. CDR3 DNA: TGCGCCAGCGGCCAAGATTCGTATCAGGGCGGCGGCTACACCTTC. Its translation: CASGQDSYQGGGYTF.

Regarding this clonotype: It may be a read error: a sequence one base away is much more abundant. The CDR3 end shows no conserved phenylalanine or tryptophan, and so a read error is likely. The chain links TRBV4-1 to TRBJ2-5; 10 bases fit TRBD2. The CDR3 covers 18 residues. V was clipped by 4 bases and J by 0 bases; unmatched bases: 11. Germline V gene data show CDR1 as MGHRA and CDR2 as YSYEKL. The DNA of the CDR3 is TGCGCCAGCAGCCCCCGAACTAGCGGGGCCAACAACCAAGAGACCCAGTACCTC. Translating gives CASSPRTSGANNQETQYL.

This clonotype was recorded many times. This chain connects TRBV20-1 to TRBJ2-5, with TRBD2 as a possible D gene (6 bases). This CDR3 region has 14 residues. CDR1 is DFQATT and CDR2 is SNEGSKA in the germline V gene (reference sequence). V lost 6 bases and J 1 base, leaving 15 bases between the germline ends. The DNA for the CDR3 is TGCAGTGCCACCATTCCGACTAGCCAAGAGACCCAGTACTTC. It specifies CSATIPTSQETQYF.

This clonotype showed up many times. The chain's CDR3 is CASSPVRGPVVAEAFF. CDR3 coding DNA: TGCGCCAGCAGCCCGGTTCGGGGGCCGGTCGTGGCTGAAGCTTTCTTT. The genes are TRBV4-1 and TRBJ1-1; a weak D match, TRBD1 (6 bases). V shed 4 bases and J shed 6 bases, with 21 bases lying between them. The CDR3 consists of 16 residues. Germline values: CDR1 MGHRA, CDR2 YSYEKL.

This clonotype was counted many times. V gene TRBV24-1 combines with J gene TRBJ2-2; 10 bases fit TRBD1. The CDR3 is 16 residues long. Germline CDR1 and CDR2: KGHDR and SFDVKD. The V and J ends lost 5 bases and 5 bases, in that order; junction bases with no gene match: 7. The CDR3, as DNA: TGTGCCACCAGTGCGGGACAGGGGAGGTTGACCGGGGAGCTGTTTTTT. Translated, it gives CATSAGQGRLTGELFF.

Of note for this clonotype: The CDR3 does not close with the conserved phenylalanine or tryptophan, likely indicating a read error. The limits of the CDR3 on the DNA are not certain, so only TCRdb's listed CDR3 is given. The CDR3 is CSVSDRVSPMREFS. This chain joins TRBV29-1 and TRBJ2-1; TRBD1 reflects the table's D call only, with no check against the DNA. The germline gives CDR1 SQVTM, CDR2 ANQGSEA. The CDR3 totals 14 residues, both ends included.

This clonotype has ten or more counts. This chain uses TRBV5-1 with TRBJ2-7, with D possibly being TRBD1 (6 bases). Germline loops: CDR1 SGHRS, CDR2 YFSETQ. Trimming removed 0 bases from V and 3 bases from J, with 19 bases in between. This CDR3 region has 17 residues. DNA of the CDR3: TGCGCCAGCAGCTTGGGACCAATGACAGGATCCATCTACGAGCAGTACTTC. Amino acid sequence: CASSLGPMTGSIYEQYF.

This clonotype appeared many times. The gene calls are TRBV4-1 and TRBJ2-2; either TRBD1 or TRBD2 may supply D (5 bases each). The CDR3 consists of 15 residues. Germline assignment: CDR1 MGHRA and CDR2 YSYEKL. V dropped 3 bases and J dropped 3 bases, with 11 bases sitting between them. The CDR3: CASSHPGTYTGELFF. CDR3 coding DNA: TGCGCCAGCAGCCATCCCGGGACCTACACCGGGGAGCTGTTTTTT.

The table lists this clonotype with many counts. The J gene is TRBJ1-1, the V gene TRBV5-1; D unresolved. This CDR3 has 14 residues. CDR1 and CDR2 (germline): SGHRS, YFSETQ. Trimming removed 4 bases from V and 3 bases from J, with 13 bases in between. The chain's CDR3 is CASSGAKRDTEAFF. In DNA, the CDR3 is TGCGCCAGCAGCGGTGCAAAGAGAGACACTGAAGCTTTCTTT. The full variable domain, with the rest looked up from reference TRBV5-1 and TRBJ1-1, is KAGVTQTPRYLIKTRGQQVTLSCSPISGHRSVSWYQQTPGQGLQFLFEYFSETQRNKGNFPGRFSGRQFSNSRSEMNVSTLELGDSALYLCASSGAKRDTEAFFGQGTRLTVV.

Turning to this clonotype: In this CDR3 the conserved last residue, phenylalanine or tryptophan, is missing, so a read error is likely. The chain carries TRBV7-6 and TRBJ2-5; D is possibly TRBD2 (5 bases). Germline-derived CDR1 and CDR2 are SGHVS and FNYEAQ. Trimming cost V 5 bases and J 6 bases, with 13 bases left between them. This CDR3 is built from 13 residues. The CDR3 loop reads CASSADSRKTQYC. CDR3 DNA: TGTGCCAGCAGCGCGGACTCGAGGAAGACCCAGTACTGC.

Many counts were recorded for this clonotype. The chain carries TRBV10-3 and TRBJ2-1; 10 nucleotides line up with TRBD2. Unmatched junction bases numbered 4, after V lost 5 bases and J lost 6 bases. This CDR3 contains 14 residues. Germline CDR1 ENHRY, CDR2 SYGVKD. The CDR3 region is CAISLAGGANEQFF. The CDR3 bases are TGTGCCATCAGTTTAGCGGGAGGTGCCAATGAGCAGTTCTTC.

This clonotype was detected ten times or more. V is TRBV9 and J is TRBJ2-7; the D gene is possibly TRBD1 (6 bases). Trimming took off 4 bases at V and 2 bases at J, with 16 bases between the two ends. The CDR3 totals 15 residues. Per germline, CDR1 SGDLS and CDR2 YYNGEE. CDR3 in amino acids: CASSPPGKGAYEQYF. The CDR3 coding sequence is TGTGCCAGCAGCCCTCCCGGCAAGGGGGCCTACGAGCAGTACTTC.

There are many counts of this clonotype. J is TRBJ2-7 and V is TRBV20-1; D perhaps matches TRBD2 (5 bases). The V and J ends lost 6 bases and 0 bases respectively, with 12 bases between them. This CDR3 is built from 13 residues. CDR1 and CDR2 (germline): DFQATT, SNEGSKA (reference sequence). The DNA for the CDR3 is TGCAGTGCCCTAACGGGAAGCTCCTACGAGCAGTACTTC. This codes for CSALTGSSYEQYF.

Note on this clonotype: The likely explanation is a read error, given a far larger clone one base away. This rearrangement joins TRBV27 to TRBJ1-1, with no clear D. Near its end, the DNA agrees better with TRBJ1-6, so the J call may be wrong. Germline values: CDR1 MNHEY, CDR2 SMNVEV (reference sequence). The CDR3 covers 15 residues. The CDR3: CASSLDWGLNSPLHF. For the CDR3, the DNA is TGTGCCAGCAGTCTGGACTGGGGATTGAATTCACCCCTCCACTTT.

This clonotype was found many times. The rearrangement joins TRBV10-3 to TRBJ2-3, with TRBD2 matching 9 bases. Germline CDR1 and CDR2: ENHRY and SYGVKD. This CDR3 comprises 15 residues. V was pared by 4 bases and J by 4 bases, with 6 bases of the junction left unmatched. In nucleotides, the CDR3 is TGTGCCATCAGTGCCGGGACTAGCCGGTCAGATACGCAGTATTTT. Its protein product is CAISAGTSRSDTQYF.

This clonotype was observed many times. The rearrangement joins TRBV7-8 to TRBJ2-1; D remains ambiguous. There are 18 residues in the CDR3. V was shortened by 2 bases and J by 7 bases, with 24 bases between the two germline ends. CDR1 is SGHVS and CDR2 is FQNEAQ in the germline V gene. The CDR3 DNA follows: TGTGCCAGCAGCTTATCGAATCAGGTGATAGGTAAAAGGAATGAGCAGTTCTTC. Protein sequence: CASSLSNQVIGKRNEQFF. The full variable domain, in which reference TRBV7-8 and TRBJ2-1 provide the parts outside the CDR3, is GAGVSQSPRYKVAKRGQDVALRCDPISGHVSLFWYQQALGQGPEFLTYFQNEAQLDKSGLPSDRFFAERPEGSVSTLKIQRTQQEDSAVYLCASSLSNQVIGKRNEQFFGPGTRLTVL.

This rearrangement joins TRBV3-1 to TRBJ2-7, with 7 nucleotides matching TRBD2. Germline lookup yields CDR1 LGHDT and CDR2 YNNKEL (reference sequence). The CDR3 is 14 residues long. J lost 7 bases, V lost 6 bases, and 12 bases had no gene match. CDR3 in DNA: TGTGCCAGCAGTAACCCATCGGGAGGTCGGGAGCAGTACTTC. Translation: CASSNPSGGREQYF.

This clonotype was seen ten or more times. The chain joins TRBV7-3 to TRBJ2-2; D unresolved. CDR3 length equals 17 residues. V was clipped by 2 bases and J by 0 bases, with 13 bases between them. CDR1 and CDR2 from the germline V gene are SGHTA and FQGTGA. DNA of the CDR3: TGTGCCAGCAGCTTACTTTCAGGACCTACGAACACCGGGGAGCTGTTTTTT. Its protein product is CASSLLSGPTNTGELFF.

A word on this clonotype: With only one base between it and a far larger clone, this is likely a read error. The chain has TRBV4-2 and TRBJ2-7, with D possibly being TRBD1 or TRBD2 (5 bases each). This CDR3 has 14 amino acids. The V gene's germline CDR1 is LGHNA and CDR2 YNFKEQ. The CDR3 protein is CASGQGLAFGEQYF. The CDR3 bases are TGCGCCAGCGGCCAGGGCCTAGCCTTCGGGGAGCAGTACTTC.

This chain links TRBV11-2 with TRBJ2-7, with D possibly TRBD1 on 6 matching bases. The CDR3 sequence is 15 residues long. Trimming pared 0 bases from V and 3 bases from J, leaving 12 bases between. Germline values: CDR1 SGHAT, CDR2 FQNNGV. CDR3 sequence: CASSLEGQPIYEQYF. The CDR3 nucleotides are TGTGCCAGCAGCTTAGAAGGACAGCCTATCTACGAGCAGTACTTC.

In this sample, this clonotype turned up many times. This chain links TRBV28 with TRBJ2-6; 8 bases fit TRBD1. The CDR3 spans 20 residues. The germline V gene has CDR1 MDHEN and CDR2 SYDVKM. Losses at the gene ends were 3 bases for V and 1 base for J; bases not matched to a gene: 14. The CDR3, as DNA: TGTGCCAGCAGTTTCGGAGGGTGGGCAGGGGGCCCTTCTGGGGCCAACGTCCTGACTTTC. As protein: CASSFGGWAGGPSGANVLTF.

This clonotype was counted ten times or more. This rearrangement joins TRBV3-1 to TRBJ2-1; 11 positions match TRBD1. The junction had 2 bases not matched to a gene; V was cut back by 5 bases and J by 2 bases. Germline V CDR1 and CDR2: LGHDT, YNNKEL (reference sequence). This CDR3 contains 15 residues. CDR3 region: CASSAGQGAYNEQFF. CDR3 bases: TGTGCCAGCAGCGCGGGACAGGGGGCCTACAATGAGCAGTTCTTC.

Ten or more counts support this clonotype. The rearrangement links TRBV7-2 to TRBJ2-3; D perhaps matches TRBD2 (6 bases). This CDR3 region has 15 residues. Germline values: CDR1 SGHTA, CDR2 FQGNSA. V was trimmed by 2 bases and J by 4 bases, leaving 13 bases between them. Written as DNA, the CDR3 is TGTGCCAGCAGCTTATCCGAGACTAGAGCAGATACGCAGTATTTT. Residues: CASSLSETRADTQYF.

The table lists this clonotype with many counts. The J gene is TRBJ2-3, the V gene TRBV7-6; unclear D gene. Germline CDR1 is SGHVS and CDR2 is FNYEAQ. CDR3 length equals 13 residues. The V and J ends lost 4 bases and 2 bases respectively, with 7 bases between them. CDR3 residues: CASSYRTTDTQYF. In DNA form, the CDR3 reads TGTGCCAGCAGCTACAGAACCACAGATACGCAGTATTTT.

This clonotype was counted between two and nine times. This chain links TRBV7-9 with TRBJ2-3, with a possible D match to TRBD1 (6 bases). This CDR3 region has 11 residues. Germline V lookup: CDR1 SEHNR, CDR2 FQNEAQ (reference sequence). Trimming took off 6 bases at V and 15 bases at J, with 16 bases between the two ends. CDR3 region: CASRSGVEVYF. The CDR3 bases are TGTGCCAGCAGGTCAGGGGTAGAGGTCTATTTT. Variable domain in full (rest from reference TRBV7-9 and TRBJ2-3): DTGVSQNPRHKITKRGQNVTFRCDPISEHNRLYWYRQTLGQGPEFLTYFQNEAQLEKSRLLSDRFSAERPKGSFSTLEIQRTEQGDSAMYLCASRSGVEVYFGPGTRLTVL.